The 6 T cell receptor beta chains listed next were all sequenced from one sample in a study of blood T cells in healthy people across ages. A second PCR, run for roughly 7 to 12 cycles, used a sample-barcoded 5' primer plus a J-beta primer mix. TCRdb re-derived calls from the 5' RACE reads in MiXCR, one entry per CDR3 protein. The sample comprises about a million distinct CDR3 sequences, more than 30% of which are singletons, and approximately 14% rests with the top ten. What was sequenced was blood. These TCRs come from a man in his late teens or twenties in good health.

The chain recombines TRBV12-3 or TRBV12-4 with TRBJ2-5; D may match TRBD1 or TRBD2 (5 bases each). The J call may be in error: the DNA end matches TRBJ2-7 better. The CDR3 covers 15 residues. The CDR3 sequence is CASSFRGSPTNEQYF. The CDR3 region has the DNA TGTGCCAGCAGTTTTCGGGGCAGCCCAACCAACGAGCAGTACTTC.

This clonotype was counted between two and nine times. The V call is TRBV7-9, the J call TRBJ1-6; perhaps TRBD1 as D (5 bases). The CDR3 covers 15 residues. Trimming left V 1 base short and J 6 bases short, with 10 bases between. The germline V gene encodes CDR1 SEHNR and CDR2 FQNEAQ (reference sequence). CDR3 DNA: TGTGCCAGCAGCTTAGGACAGTACGTTAATTCACCCCTCCACTTT. Translated: CASSLGQYVNSPLHF.

The rearrangement links TRBV4-2 to TRBJ2-3; 10 bases are shared with TRBD2. The CDR3 totals 16 residues. V was clipped by 5 bases and J by 12 bases; unmatched bases: 17. CDR1 LGHNA and CDR2 YNFKEQ come from the germline V gene. In DNA form, the CDR3 reads TGTGCCAGCAGCGTCAGCGCAGCGGGGGGGCCGAGTAATCAGTATTTT. This codes for CASSVSAAGGPSNQYF.

This clonotype was counted only a few times. The rearrangement uses TRBV27 and TRBJ2-1; D gene ambiguous. There are 12 residues in the CDR3. The V end lost 2 bases, the J end lost 10 bases, and 9 bases lay between the germline ends. Per germline, CDR1 MNHEY and CDR2 SMNVEV (reference sequence). Here the CDR3 reads CASSLSLSEQFF. CDR3 DNA sequence: TGTGCCAGCAGTTTAAGTTTGAGCGAGCAGTTCTTC.

This clonotype was detected ten times or more. The genes are TRBV5-1 and TRBJ2-1; the D gene is possibly TRBD1 (6 bases). Looked up from germline, CDR1 is SGHRS and CDR2 is YFSETQ. Trimming pared 0 bases from V and 4 bases from J, leaving 14 bases between. The CDR3 contains 16 residues. This CDR3 reads CASSLGQGFGYNEQFF. The CDR3 coding sequence is TGCGCCAGCAGCTTGGGGCAGGGGTTTGGTTACAATGAGCAGTTCTTC.

The chain couples TRBV19 to TRBJ1-1; D may be TRBD1 (5 bases). Trimming cost V 9 bases and J 7 bases, with 9 bases left between them. This CDR3 comprises 10 residues. Germline CDR1 is LNHDA and CDR2 is SQIVND (reference sequence). Here the CDR3 reads CASGTGEAFF. DNA for the CDR3: TGTGCCAGCGGGACGGGTGAAGCTTTCTTT.